The present T cell receptor beta chain was sequenced within a study of shared clonotypes between healthy human individuals. Trimming left V 2 bases short and J 3 bases short, with 9 bases between. This CDR3 spans 14 amino acids. Germline CDR1 SGHDT, CDR2 YYEEEE. Donors included only healthy HIV-negative adults lacking recent acute infections or vaccinations. Donors comprised only Caucasian adults living in Nashville, Tennessee. Sequencing was at deep level. TCRdb keeps only in-frame clones here, not all; method: immunoSEQ multiplex PCR. The top ten clones hold around 0.14% of a sample with millions of clones, roughly nine tenths of them seen once.

The V call is TRBV5-6, the J call TRBJ1-5; D gene ambiguous. This sequence originates from a man younger than 35 in good health. What was sequenced was naive CD4+ T cells sorted from blood. Indicated subset: CD45RA+ positively selected. DNA of the CDR3: TGTGCCAGCAGCTTATGGGAGGTCAATCAGCCCCAGCATTTT. This codes for CASSLWEVNQPQHF.